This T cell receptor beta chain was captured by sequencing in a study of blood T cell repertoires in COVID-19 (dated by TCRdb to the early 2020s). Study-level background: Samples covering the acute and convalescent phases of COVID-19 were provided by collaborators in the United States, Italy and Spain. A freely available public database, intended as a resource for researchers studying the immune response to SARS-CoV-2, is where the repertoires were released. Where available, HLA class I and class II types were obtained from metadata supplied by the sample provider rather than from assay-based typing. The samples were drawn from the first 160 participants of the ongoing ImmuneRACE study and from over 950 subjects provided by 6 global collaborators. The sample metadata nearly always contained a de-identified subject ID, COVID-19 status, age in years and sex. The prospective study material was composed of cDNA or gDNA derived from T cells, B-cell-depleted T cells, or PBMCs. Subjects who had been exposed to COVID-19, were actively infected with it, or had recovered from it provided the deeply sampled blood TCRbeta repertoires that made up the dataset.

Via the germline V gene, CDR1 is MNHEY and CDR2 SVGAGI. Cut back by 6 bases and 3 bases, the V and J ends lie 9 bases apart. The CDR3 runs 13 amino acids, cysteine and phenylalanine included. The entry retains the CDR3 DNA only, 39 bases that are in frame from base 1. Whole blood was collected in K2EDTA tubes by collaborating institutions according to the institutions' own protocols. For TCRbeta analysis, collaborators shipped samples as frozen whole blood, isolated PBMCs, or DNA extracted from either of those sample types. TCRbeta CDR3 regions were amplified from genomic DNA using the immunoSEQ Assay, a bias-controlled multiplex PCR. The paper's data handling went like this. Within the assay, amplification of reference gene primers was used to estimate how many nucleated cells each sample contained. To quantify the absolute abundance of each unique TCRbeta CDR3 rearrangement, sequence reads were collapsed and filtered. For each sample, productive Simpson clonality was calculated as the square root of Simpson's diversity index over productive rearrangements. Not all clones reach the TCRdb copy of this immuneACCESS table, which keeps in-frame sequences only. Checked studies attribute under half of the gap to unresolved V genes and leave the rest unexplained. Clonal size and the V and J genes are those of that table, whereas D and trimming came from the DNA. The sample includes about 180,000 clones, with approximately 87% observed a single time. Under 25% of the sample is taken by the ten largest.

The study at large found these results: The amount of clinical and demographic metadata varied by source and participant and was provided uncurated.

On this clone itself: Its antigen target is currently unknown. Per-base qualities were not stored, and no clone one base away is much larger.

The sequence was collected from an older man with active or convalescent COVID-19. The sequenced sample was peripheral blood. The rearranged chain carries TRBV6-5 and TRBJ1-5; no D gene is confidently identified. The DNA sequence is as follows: TGTGCCAGCAGCCGAGAGCCCAATCAGCCCCAGCATTTT. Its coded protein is CASSREPNQPQHF.